The rows below give T cell receptor beta chains drawn from one sample of a study of cytomegalovirus exposure and HLA in healthy donors. TCRdb's copy holds only in-frame clones and misses some; the assay was immunoSEQ multiplex PCR. The top ten hold 3.8% of the sample, which has 200,000 to 250,000 clones, about 72% seen once. The specimen sequenced was PBMCs. The receptors were sampled from a male donor in good health and CMV-seronegative. Each CDR3 is given without its conserved first and last residue.

>11|TRBV11-2|TRBJ2-2
ASRQQISGELF
>12|TRBV21-1|TRBJ1-1
ASSTPGRNTEAF
>14|TRBV7-3|TRBJ2-2
ATGRARTTNTGELF
>13|TRBV28|TRBJ2-6
ASSRQGSGANVLT
>15|TRBV19|TRBJ2-1
ASSLRLAGALYNEQF
>12|TRBV2|TRBJ2-7
ASAPGTGPYEQY
>13|TRBV6-5|TRBJ2-7
ARSLGAGVYGEQY
>13|TRBV4-2|TRBJ2-5
ASSQVRDSQETQY
>10|TRBV19|TRBJ1-2
ATRGSDYGYT
>13|TRBV18|TRBJ2-7
ASSPPGQGANEQY
>17|TRBV6-1|TRBJ2-2
ASSEAKAGGKLNAGELF
>13|TRBV7-9|TRBJ2-1
ASSLPGQGGNEQF
>16|TRBV14|TRBJ2-6
ASSQVGHLRAGANVLT
>14|TRBV4-1|TRBJ2-7
ASSQDLGTGNYEQY
>12|TRBV6-6|TRBJ2-7
ASRPRQGAYEQY
>11|TRBV19|TRBJ1-1
ASSRVSSHEAF
>11|TRBV2|TRBJ2-5
ASSSGSPETQY
>11|TRBV28|TRBJ2-5
ASSVREGETQY
>15|TRBV25-1|TRBJ2-2
ASSDWGLSPNTGELF
>13|TRBV13|TRBJ2-5
ASSLARLAGKTQY
>12|TRBV12-5|TRBJ1-2
ASGLGGDNYGYT
>9|TRBV30|TRBJ1-2
ALTPGNGYT
>13|TRBV5-1|TRBJ2-1
ASSPGLAGPPEQF
>11|TRBV29-1|TRBJ1-2
SVYNPGSNGYT
>13|TRBV5-1|TRBJ2-3
ASSLGLAGVDTQY
>12|TRBV5-5|TRBJ1-1
ASSLAVTGRQAF
>12|TRBV6-5|TRBJ1-2
ASSYSGQGYGYT
>14|TRBV14|TRBJ2-3
ASSRLAGGDTDTQY
>14|TRBV10-3|TRBJ2-3
AISDILTGGTDTQY
>12|TRBV6-5|TRBJ2-3
ASTRTAHTDTQY
>15|TRBV5-1|TRBJ2-1
ASSHTELGTLYNEQF
>16|TRBV10-2|TRBJ2-3
ASSRLAGVEGRTDTQY
>11|TRBV5-1|TRBJ1-2
ASSLEGGGHYT
>13|TRBV10-3|TRBJ2-7
AISGGDYLKDEQY